This TCR beta chain was sequenced for a study of beta chain features in type 1 diabetes. Notes on the study in general: Type 1 diabetes patients had TCRB CDR3s that were shorter (moderately but significantly so) in all four CD4+ subsets.

The study reverse transcribed the entire isolated RNA, so it sequenced expressed TCRB transcripts. Sequencing used immunoSEQ multiplex PCR; TCRdb keeps in-frame clones, though not all of them. The repertoire holds approximately 44,000 clones, roughly 70% seen once, with roughly 2.2% in the top ten. Germline values: CDR1 KGHSH, CDR2 LQKENI. The CDR3 is made up of 15 amino acids. Comments on this clone: Its antigen is undetermined.

Sample: Tregs from blood. This TCR was sampled from a woman aged 18 to 35 with type 1 diabetes. The J gene is TRBJ2-5, the V gene TRBV18, with a weak D call TRBD2 (6 bases). TRBJ2-7 explains the end of the DNA better; the J call may be wrong. CDR3 sequence (DNA): TGTGCCAGCTCACCAGGCGGGGCAAGCTCCTACGAGCAGTACTTC. Amino acids: CASSPGGASSYEQYF.